Listed below are T cell receptor beta chains from one sample, sequenced in a study of human T cells and chemical hapten exposure. TCRdb passed the 5' RACE reads through MiXCR, listing each CDR3 protein once. This repertoire shows about 81,000 distinct CDR3 sequences, more than 7.5% found once; its top ten account for approximately 2.3%. Receptors were obtained from a male donor in good health. CDR3s include the opening cysteine and the closing phenylalanine or tryptophan. D genes are given only for firm matches. Size is omitted from some rows. Given values are once, few, many or a class for expanded clones.

size	J	V	D	CDR3	DNA
many	TRBJ1-1	TRBV6-4	NA	CASSEQINTEAFF	TGTGCCAGCAGTGAACAGATTAACACTGAAGCTTTCTTT
NA	TRBJ2-2	TRBV24-1	NA	CATSDLENTGELFF	TGTGCCACCAGTGATTTGGAAAACACCGGGGAGCTGTTTTTT
NA	TRBJ1-6	TRBV5-1	TRBD1	CASSRQLDRNSPLHF	TGCGCCAGCAGCCGCCAATTGGACAGGAATTCACCCCTCCACTTT
NA	TRBJ1-2	TRBV12-3/TRBV12-4	TRBD1	CASSGTGKASLYGYTF	TGTGCCAGCAGTGGGACAGGCAAGGCTAGTCTTTATGGCTACACCTTC
NA	TRBJ1-5	TRBV6-2/TRBV6-3	NA	CASSYLDRPNQPQHF	TGTGCCAGCAGTTACCTAGACAGACCCAATCAGCCCCAGCATTTT
many	TRBJ2-1	TRBV5-1	NA	CASSATGPRKEQFF	TGCGCCAGCAGCGCCACCGGGCCCCGGAAGGAGCAGTTCTTC
NA	TRBJ2-5	TRBV11-2	NA	CASTPGHNLETQYF	TGTGCCAGCACCCCGGGACATAATCTAGAGACCCAGTACTTC
many	TRBJ2-2	TRBV20-1	NA	CSAVDFRNGELFF	TGCAGTGCAGTGGACTTTAGAAACGGGGAGCTGTTTTTT
NA	TRBJ2-6	TRBV3-1	NA	CASRNRVSGANVLTF	TGTGCCAGCAGAAACAGGGTCTCTGGGGCCAACGTCCTGACTTTC
NA	TRBJ1-6	TRBV27	NA	CASSPPGRRNSPLHF	TGTGCCAGCAGTCCGCCGGGACGGAGGAATTCACCCCTCCACTTT
many	TRBJ1-5	TRBV27	NA	CASSLSTRGSNQPQHF	TGTGCCAGCAGTTTATCGACCAGGGGAAGCAATCAGCCCCAGCATTTT
many	TRBJ2-3	TRBV4-1	NA	CASSQDGGGTDTQYF	TGCGCCAGCAGCCAAGATGGCGGGGGCACAGATACGCAGTATTTT
many	TRBJ2-7	TRBV7-2	NA	CASSLAGGGGSFTYEQYF	TGTGCCAGCAGCTTAGCTGGCGGAGGCGGCTCTTTTACCTACGAGCAGTACTTC
few	TRBJ2-1	TRBV11-2	NA	CASSYTRTENYNEQFF	TGTGCCAGCAGCTACACTCGGACAGAGAACTACAATGAGCAGTTCTTC
many	TRBJ2-1	TRBV6-5	TRBD2	CASSSGTSGGQNNEQFF	TGTGCCAGCAGTTCAGGGACTAGCGGGGGCCAAAACAATGAGCAGTTCTTC
few	TRBJ2-7	TRBV10-3	NA	CAISGTDSSTYEQYF	TGTGCCATCAGTGGAACTGACAGCTCCACCTACGAGCAGTACTTC
NA	TRBJ2-3	TRBV4-2	TRBD2	CASSQEGLAGGATDTQYF	TGTGCCAGCAGCCAAGAAGGGCTAGCGGGAGGAGCAACAGATACGCAGTATTTT
NA	TRBJ1-5	TRBV2	NA	CASAPGALPQPQHF	TGTGCCAGCGCACCAGGCGCCCTCCCACAGCCCCAGCATTTT
few	TRBJ2-2	TRBV5-6	NA	CASSFGQWGTGELFF	TGTGCCAGCAGCTTTGGTCAGTGGGGTACCGGGGAGCTGTTTTTT
NA	TRBJ1-6	TRBV9	NA	CASSGGSSSYNSPLHF	TGTGCCAGCAGCGGGGGATCCAGCTCCTATAATTCACCCCTCCACTTT
NA	TRBJ2-3	TRBV20-1	TRBD2	CSAPSGRRASTDTQYF	TGCAGTGCTCCTAGCGGGAGGCGCGCTAGCACAGATACGCAGTATTTT
NA	TRBJ2-3	TRBV5-1	NA	CASSRLEGHTQYF	TGCGCCAGCAGCCGTTTGGAGGGGCATACGCAGTATTTT
NA	TRBJ1-6	TRBV12-3/TRBV12-4	NA	CASSSTGRLSSPLHF	TGTGCCAGCAGTTCGACAGGAAGGCTTTCTTCACCCCTCCACTTT
few	TRBJ2-7	TRBV27	NA	CASSQGGWGAYEQYF	TGTGCCAGCAGTCAAGGGGGTTGGGGAGCCTACGAGCAGTACTTC
few	TRBJ2-1	TRBV7-9	TRBD2	CASSYTGTSPEQFF	TGTGCCAGCAGCTATACCGGGACTAGTCCTGAGCAGTTCTTC
many	TRBJ1-5	TRBV15	TRBD1	CATSARGDRKNQPQHF	TGTGCCACCAGCGCCCGTGGGGACAGAAAGAATCAGCCCCAGCATTTT
many	TRBJ1-2	TRBV5-1	NA	CASSSSRGGGYGYTF	TGCGCCAGCAGCTCCTCTAGGGGGGGTGGCTATGGCTACACCTTC
few	TRBJ1-5	TRBV25-1	TRBD1	CASKSTGIDQPQHF	TGTGCCAGCAAGTCGACAGGGATCGATCAGCCCCAGCATTTT
NA	TRBJ1-6	TRBV20-1	TRBD1	CSGMDRGNSPLHF	TGCAGTGGCATGGACAGGGGAAATTCACCCCTCCACTTT
NA	TRBJ1-1	TRBV5-5	TRBD1	CASSNHRGPDTEAFF	TGTGCCAGCAGCAACCACAGGGGGCCGGACACTGAAGCTTTCTTT
NA	TRBJ2-3	TRBV9	NA	CASSARDGEPTDTQYF	TGTGCCAGCAGCGCCAGGGACGGCGAACCGACAGATACGCAGTATTTT
NA	TRBJ1-5	TRBV19	TRBD1	CASRQGPRQPQHF	TGTGCCAGTAGACAGGGGCCCAGGCAGCCCCAGCATTTT
NA	TRBJ1-2	TRBV29-1	NA	CSVGQDYGYTF	TGCAGCGTTGGCCAGGACTATGGCTACACCTTC
few	TRBJ2-5	TRBV20-1	NA	CSAVKGGPQETQYF	TGCAGTGCGGTAAAGGGAGGCCCCCAAGAGACCCAGTACTTC
few	TRBJ2-1	TRBV27	TRBD1	CATRTGGTFNEQFF	TGTGCCACTCGGACAGGGGGGACCTTCAATGAGCAGTTCTTC
NA	TRBJ2-1	TRBV20-1	TRBD2	CSASLAGADEQFF	TGCAGTGCTAGTCTAGCGGGGGCGGATGAGCAGTTCTTC
NA	TRBJ2-7	TRBV27	NA	CASSSVAYGAEQYF	TGTGCCAGCAGTTCAGTTGCCTACGGTGCCGAGCAGTACTTC
few	TRBJ1-1	TRBV6-5	NA	CASSYSGVNTEAFF	TGTGCCAGCAGTTATTCAGGGGTAAACACTGAAGCTTTCTTT
many	TRBJ1-2	TRBV29-1	TRBD1	CSVGELGQGFGYTF	TGCAGCGTTGGTGAGCTGGGACAGGGCTTTGGCTACACCTTC
few	TRBJ1-1	TRBV7-9	NA	CASSPAGGEAFF	TGTGCCAGCAGCCCGGCGGGGGGGGAAGCTTTCTTT
NA	TRBJ1-1	TRBV9	NA	CASSVGPETEAFF	TGTGCCAGCAGCGTAGGTCCAGAGACTGAAGCTTTCTTT
NA	TRBJ2-2	TRBV12-3/TRBV12-4	NA	CASSFVPNGELFF	TGTGCCAGCAGTTTTGTCCCGAACGGGGAGCTGTTTTTT
NA	TRBJ2-7	TRBV25-1	TRBD1	CASRPGTGGLEQYF	TGTGCCAGCAGGCCCGGGACAGGGGGTCTCGAGCAGTACTTC
many	TRBJ1-2	TRBV7-2	NA	CASSFRAPPPYGYTF	TGTGCCAGCAGCTTTAGGGCTCCACCACCTTATGGCTACACCTTC
many	TRBJ1-1	TRBV12-3/TRBV12-4	NA	CASSLSELNTEAFF	TGTGCCAGCAGTTTATCAGAACTGAACACTGAAGCTTTCTTT
many	TRBJ2-3	TRBV6-6	NA	CASSYVATSTDTQYF	TGTGCCAGCAGTTACGTCGCAACTAGCACAGATACGCAGTATTTT
few	TRBJ1-5	TRBV6-2/TRBV6-3	NA	CASNNPQAVRTNQPQHF	TGTGCCAGCAACAACCCACAGGCAGTACGTACCAATCAGCCCCAGCATTTT
few	TRBJ1-5	TRBV6-5	NA	CASSYVGNQPQHF	TGTGCCAGCAGTTACGTGGGCAATCAGCCCCAGCATTTT
NA	TRBJ2-7	TRBV6-6	NA	CASSYPPSEGEQYF	TGTGCCAGCAGTTACCCCCCATCAGAGGGCGAGCAGTACTTC
NA	TRBJ1-1	TRBV6-1	NA	CASSELGGPNTEAFF	TGTGCCAGCAGTGAATTGGGAGGCCCGAACACTGAAGCTTTCTTT
NA	TRBJ1-1	TRBV20-1	NA	CSARDPDNLNTEAFF	TGCAGTGCTAGAGATCCTGATAACCTGAACACTGAAGCTTTCTTT